Listed here is a single T cell receptor (beta chain). Its specificity is not known. Unique molecular identifiers tagged the TCRbeta library. MiXCR, run by TCRdb on the PCR reads, gives a single entry per CDR3 protein. The sample has 750,000 to 950,000 distinct CDR3 sequences; roughly 15% are singletons. These data are taken from a study of T-cell reconstitution after alpha-beta-depleted transplantation in children. The study's findings and limits: As was reported, about two months after transplant, alpha-beta T cells came from several hundred expanded graft clones. T-cell counts and diversity were attributed mostly to newly produced T cells one year after transplant. Surviving thymic progenitors and recipient T cells were the source of high TCRbeta diversity at day 60 in some patients.

The germline CDR1 and CDR2 sequences are LGHDT and YNNKEL (reference sequence). The CDR3 loop spans 16 amino acids. The V gene lost 1 base and the J gene lost 1 base, with 14 bases spanning the gap. The source is a male patient under 18 who had a stem cell transplant for acute lymphoblastic leukemia, so the T cells may come from the graft donor. The chain links TRBV3-1 to TRBJ2-7; no clear D gene. This specimen consisted of PBMCs, mostly from graft donor cells, obtained 360 days after TCRalphabeta/CD19-depleted stem cell transplant. The CDR3 region is CASSQGSRRRSYEQYF. The CDR3 DNA reads as TGTGCCAGCAGCCAAGGTTCGCGGAGAAGATCCTACGAGCAGTACTTC.